The T cell receptor beta chain under discussion was sequenced for a study of T cell repertoires in cytomegalovirus infection. Study-wide findings and caveats: Frequencies of public TCR beta families were cumulated, and this identified carriers of CMV plus the relevant HLA.

MiXCR, run by TCRdb on the reads, gives a single entry per CDR3 protein. The sample has some 390,000 distinct CDR3 sequences, less than 20% seen once. V lost 4 bases, J lost 2 bases, and 0 bases stayed unmatched. The CDR3 extends over 14 amino acids. This clonotype was picked up a small number of times. Its antigen is unidentified. The chain couples TRBV12-3 or TRBV12-4 to TRBJ1-3, with 9 bases identical to TRBD1. The sample taken for sequencing was PBMCs. The TCR comes from a human donor in good health (CMV status not recorded). Some clones in this sample may be carry-over from other donors' samples. CDR3 nucleotides: TGTGCCAGCAGTTGGACAGGGGCTGGAAACACCATATATTTT. As protein: CASSWTGAGNTIYF.